These 14 T cell receptor beta chains came from one sample sequenced in a study of blood T cell repertoires in COVID-19. Sequencing was performed with immunoSEQ multiplex PCR; in TCRdb, only in-frame clones are kept and a portion is missing. Of approximately 25,000 clones listed, approximately 68% were seen once; the top ten hold 43%. The sequenced sample consisted of peripheral blood. The receptors here all came from an elderly woman with acute or convalescent COVID-19.

The rearrangement links TRBV12-3 or TRBV12-4 to TRBJ2-3, with 9 bases lining up with TRBD2. The CDR3 loop spans 13 amino acids. V was clipped by 3 bases and J by 8 bases; unmatched bases: 3. As DNA, the CDR3 is TGTGCCAGCAGTTTGGCGGGAGGGGGTACGCAGTATTTT. It encodes CASSLAGGGTQYF.

The rearrangement links TRBV19 to TRBJ2-2; perhaps TRBD1 as D (6 bases). The CDR3 length is 16 residues. V was trimmed by 2 bases and J by 3 bases, leaving 13 bases between them. Germline values: CDR1 LNHDA, CDR2 SQIVND (reference sequence). CDR3 residues: CASSIRGTPYTGELFF. CDR3 DNA: TGTGCCAGTAGTATAAGGGGGACACCGTACACCGGGGAGCTGTTTTTT.

This clone was picked up a small number of times. The V gene is TRBV5-1, the J gene TRBJ1-2; TRBD1 might be the D (6 bases). CDR3 length: 14 amino acids. V was clipped by 0 bases and J by 6 bases, with 12 bases between them. Looked up from germline, CDR1 is SGHRS and CDR2 is YFSETQ. The CDR3 protein is CASSLGPGGNGYTF. CDR3 in DNA: TGCGCCAGCAGCTTGGGACCGGGGGGCAATGGCTACACCTTC. The variable domain in full, completed from reference TRBV5-1 and TRBJ1-2, reads KAGVTQTPRYLIKTRGQQVTLSCSPISGHRSVSWYQQTPGQGLQFLFEYFSETQRNKGNFPGRFSGRQFSNSRSEMNVSTLELGDSALYLCASSLGPGGNGYTFGSGTRLTVV.

This clone was observed a handful of times. The gene calls are TRBV19 and TRBJ2-7; 9 bases align to TRBD1. The germline gives CDR1 LNHDA, CDR2 SQIVND (reference sequence). CDR3 length: 15 residues. With V trimmed by 3 bases and J by 6 bases, 9 bases remained unmatched. DNA of the CDR3: TGTGCCAGTAGTATTGCGGGACAGGGTAGATCCGAGCAGTACTTC. This sequence encodes CASSIAGQGRSEQYF.

J is TRBJ2-2 and V is TRBV6-5, with TRBD1 matching over 11 bases. Trimming cost V 8 bases and J 5 bases; bases outside gene matches: 7. The CDR3 covers 15 residues. Germline CDR1 is MNHEY and CDR2 is SVGAGI. CDR3 loop: CASQGTGGVTGELFF. The CDR3 DNA reads as TGTGCCAGCCAGGGGACAGGGGGGGTGACCGGGGAGCTGTTTTTT.

V usage is TRBV6-5 and J usage is TRBJ2-1; TRBD2 agrees at 10 bases. CDR3 length: 14 amino acids. Germline CDR1 and CDR2: MNHEY and SVGAGI. With 11 bases clipped from V and 5 bases from J, the junction kept 9 bases outside the gene matches. CDR3 sequence reads: CAGSSGRGNNEQFF. CDR3 coding DNA: TGTGCCGGCTCCAGCGGGAGGGGTAACAATGAGCAGTTCTTC.

The chain couples TRBV3-1 (or the pseudogene TRBV3-2) to TRBJ1-2; D ambiguous. V gave up 4 bases and J gave up 3 bases, with 9 bases separating them. Germline V gene lookup returns CDR1 LGHDT and CDR2 YNNKEL (reference sequence). The CDR3 length is 13 residues. The CDR3 bases are TGTGCCAGCAGCCGGGAGACCTACTATGGCTACACCTTC. Translated: CASSRETYYGYTF.

This rearrangement joins TRBV6-2 or TRBV6-3 to TRBJ2-1, with 9 bases lining up with TRBD2. The CDR3 is 14 residues long. Trimming removed 4 bases from V and 7 bases from J; junction bases left unmatched: 5. The germline CDR1 and CDR2 sequences are MNHEY and SVGEGT. The CDR3 DNA reads TGTGCCAGCAGTTTAGCGGGAGTGATTAATGAGCAGTTCTTC. This sequence encodes CASSLAGVINEQFF.

V is TRBV4-2 and J is TRBJ1-3; no clear D gene. The V gene lost 4 bases and the J gene lost 0 bases, with 13 bases spanning the gap. The CDR3 totals 16 residues. CDR1 and CDR2 from the germline V gene are LGHNA and YNFKEQ. The CDR3 bases are TGTGCCAGCAGCCCCCGTGAGGCCTACTCTGGAAACACCATATATTTT. It encodes CASSPREAYSGNTIYF.

The chain links TRBV9 to TRBJ1-3, with TRBD1 matching over 10 bases. CDR3 length equals 16 residues. CDR1 SGDLS and CDR2 YYNGEE come from the germline V gene. J lost 1 base, V lost 0 bases, and 1 base had no gene match. The CDR3 nucleotides are TGTGCCAGCAGCGTAGCGGGACAGGGGTCTGGAAACACCATATATTTT. This codes for CASSVAGQGSGNTIYF.

This clone was picked up a small number of times. The CDR3 sequence: CASSLLTGELFF. The CDR3 nucleotides read TGTGCCAGCAGCCTCTTGACCGGGGAGCTGTTTTTT. V gene TRBV5-5 combines with J gene TRBJ2-2; D gene ambiguous. The CDR3 is 12 amino acids. Germline assignment: CDR1 SGHKS and CDR2 YYEKEE (reference sequence). V was cut by 4 bases and J by 5 bases, with 6 bases left in between.

The chain recombines TRBV2 with TRBJ1-5; 7 nucleotides align to TRBD1. From germline, CDR1 is SNHLY and CDR2 FYNNEI. The CDR3 loop spans 14 amino acids. J lost 5 bases, V lost 4 bases, and 5 bases had no gene match. CDR3: CASSAEGAYQPQHF. In DNA form, the CDR3 reads TGTGCCAGCAGTGCTGAGGGGGCTTATCAGCCCCAGCATTTT.

This clone has a handful of counts. This sequence joins TRBV7-9 and TRBJ2-3; D may be TRBD2 (5 bases). The V gene's germline CDR1 is SEHNR and CDR2 FQNEAQ (reference sequence). The CDR3 has 16 residues. Deletions cut 3 bases from V and 5 bases from J, with 18 bases between. The CDR3 sequence is CASSLSQAHAGDTQYF. CDR3 bases: TGTGCCAGCAGCTTGTCTCAAGCGCACGCGGGAGATACGCAGTATTTT. Complete variable domain (other parts from reference TRBV7-9 and TRBJ2-3): DTGVSQNPRHKITKRGQNVTFRCDPISEHNRLYWYRQTLGQGPEFLTYFQNEAQLEKSRLLSDRFSAERPKGSFSTLEIQRTEQGDSAMYLCASSLSQAHAGDTQYFGPGTRLTVL.

The chain combines TRBV5-1 with TRBJ2-1; the match to TRBD2 covers 8 bases. CDR1 is SGHRS and CDR2 is YFSETQ in the germline V gene. The J segment lost 4 bases and the V segment lost 3 bases, leaving 3 bases of the junction unmatched. This CDR3 comprises 14 residues. The CDR3 bases are TGCGCCAGCAGCTATAGCGGGGAGTACAATGAGCAGTTCTTC. Its protein is CASSYSGEYNEQFF.